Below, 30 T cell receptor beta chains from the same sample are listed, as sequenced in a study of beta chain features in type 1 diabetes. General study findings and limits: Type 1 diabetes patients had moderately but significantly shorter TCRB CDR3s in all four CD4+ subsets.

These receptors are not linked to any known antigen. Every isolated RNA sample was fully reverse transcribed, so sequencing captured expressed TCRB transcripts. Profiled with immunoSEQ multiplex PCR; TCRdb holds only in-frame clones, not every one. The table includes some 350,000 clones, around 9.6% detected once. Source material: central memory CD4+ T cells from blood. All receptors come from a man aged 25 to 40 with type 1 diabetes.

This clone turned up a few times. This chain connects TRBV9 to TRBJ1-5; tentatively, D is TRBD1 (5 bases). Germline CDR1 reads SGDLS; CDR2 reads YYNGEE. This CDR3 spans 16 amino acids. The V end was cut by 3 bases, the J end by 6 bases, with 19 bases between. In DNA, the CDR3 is TGTGCCAGCAGCGCCTATGACGGGGGATCGGGTCAGCCCCAGCATTTT. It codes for CASSAYDGGSGQPQHF.

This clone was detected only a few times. Here the CDR3 DNA reads TGTGCCAGCAGTGGGGAAGGAACCGGGGAGCTGTTTTTT. Residues: CASSGEGTGELFF. The V call is TRBV2, the J call TRBJ2-2; the D is unclear. Germline CDR1 reads SNHLY; CDR2 reads FYNNEI. Between the trimmed V and J ends, which lost 4 bases and 5 bases, there was a span of 8 bases. The CDR3 has 13 residues. Variable domain in full (rest from reference TRBV2 and TRBJ2-2): EPEVTQTPSHQVTQMGQEVILRCVPISNHLYFYWYRQILGQKVEFLVSFYNNEISEKSEIFDDQFSVERPDGSNFTLKIRSTKLEDSAMYFCASSGEGTGELFFGEGSRLTVL.

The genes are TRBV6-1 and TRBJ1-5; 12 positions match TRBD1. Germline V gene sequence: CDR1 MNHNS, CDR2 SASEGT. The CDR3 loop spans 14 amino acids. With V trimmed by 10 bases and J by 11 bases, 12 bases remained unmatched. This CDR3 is CATRGGTGGFTQHF. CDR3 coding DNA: TGTGCCACCCGAGGGGGGACAGGGGGCTTTACCCAGCATTTT.

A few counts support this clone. As DNA, the CDR3 is TGTGCCAGCAGCTCCCGGACTAGCGGGAGGGTAGCCAAAAACATTCAGTACTTC. Its translation: CASSSRTSGRVAKNIQYF. J is TRBJ2-4 and V is TRBV13; TRBD2 matches at 15 bases. Germline V lookup: CDR1 PRHDT, CDR2 FYEKMQ (reference sequence). The CDR3 spans 18 residues. V was pared by 4 bases and J by 0 bases, with 4 bases of the junction left unmatched.

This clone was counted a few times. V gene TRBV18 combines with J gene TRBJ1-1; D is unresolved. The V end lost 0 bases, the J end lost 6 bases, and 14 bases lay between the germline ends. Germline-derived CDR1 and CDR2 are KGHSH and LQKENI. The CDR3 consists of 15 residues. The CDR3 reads CASSPPLANSAEAFF. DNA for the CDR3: TGTGCCAGCTCACCACCCCTCGCGAACTCGGCTGAAGCTTTCTTT. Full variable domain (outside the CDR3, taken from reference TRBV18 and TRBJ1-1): NAGVMQNPRHLVRRRGQEARLRCSPMKGHSHVYWYRQLPEEGLKFMVYLQKENIIDESGMPKERFSAEFPKEGPSILRIQQVVRGDSAAYFCASSPPLANSAEAFFGQGTRLTVV.

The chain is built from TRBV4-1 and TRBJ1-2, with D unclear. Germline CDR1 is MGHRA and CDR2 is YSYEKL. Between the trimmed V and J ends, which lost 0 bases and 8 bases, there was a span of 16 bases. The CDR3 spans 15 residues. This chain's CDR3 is CASSQDATSPWGYTF. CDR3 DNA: TGCGCCAGCAGCCAAGATGCCACGAGCCCGTGGGGCTACACCTTC.

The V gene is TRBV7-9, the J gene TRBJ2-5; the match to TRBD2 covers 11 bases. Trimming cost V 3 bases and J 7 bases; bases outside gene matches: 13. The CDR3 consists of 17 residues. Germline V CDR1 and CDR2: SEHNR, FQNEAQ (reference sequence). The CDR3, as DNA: TGTGCCAGCAGCTTCTCTCCGGGTAGCGGGAGGGCCGGGACCCAGTACTTC. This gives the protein CASSFSPGSGRAGTQYF.

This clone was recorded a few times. Here the CDR3 DNA reads TGTGCCAGCAGCGCGATGAATTCCTACGAGCAGTACTTC. Translated: CASSAMNSYEQYF. The chain joins TRBV9 to TRBJ2-7; D unclear. Germline V gene lookup returns CDR1 SGDLS and CDR2 YYNGEE. The germline V and J ends were trimmed by 3 bases and 1 base, with 8 bases remaining between them. The CDR3 covers 13 residues.

The chain's CDR3 is CASSGGGRAYEQYF. The CDR3 nucleotides are TGTGCCAGCAGCGGAGGCGGACGAGCCTACGAGCAGTACTTC. V and J are TRBV5-4 and TRBJ2-5; D may be TRBD2 (5 bases). The DNA end is more similar to TRBJ2-7, so the J call may be wrong. Per the germline V gene, CDR1 is SGHNT and CDR2 is YYREEE (reference sequence). The CDR3 extends over 14 amino acids.

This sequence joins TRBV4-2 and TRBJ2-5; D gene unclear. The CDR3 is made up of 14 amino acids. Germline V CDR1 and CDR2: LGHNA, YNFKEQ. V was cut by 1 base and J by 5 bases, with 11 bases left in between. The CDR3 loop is CASSQAPGGETQYF. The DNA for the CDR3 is TGTGCCAGCAGCCAAGCCCCGGGTGGGGAGACCCAGTACTTC.

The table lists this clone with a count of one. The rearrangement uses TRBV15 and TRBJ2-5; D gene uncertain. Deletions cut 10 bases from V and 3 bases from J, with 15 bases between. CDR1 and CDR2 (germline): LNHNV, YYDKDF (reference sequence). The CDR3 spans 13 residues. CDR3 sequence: CASSVNSKETQYF. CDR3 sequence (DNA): TGTGCCAGCAGTGTAAACAGTAAAGAGACCCAGTACTTC.

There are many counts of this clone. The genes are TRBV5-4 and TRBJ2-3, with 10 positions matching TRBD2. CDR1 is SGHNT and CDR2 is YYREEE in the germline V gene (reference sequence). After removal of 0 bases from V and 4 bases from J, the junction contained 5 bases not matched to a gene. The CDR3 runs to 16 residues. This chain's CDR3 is CASSLDLAGVSDTQYF. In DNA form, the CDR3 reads TGTGCCAGCAGCTTGGATCTAGCGGGAGTCTCAGATACGCAGTATTTT. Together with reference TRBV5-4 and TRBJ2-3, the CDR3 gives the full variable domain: ETGVTQSPTHLIKTRGQQVTLRCSSQSGHNTVSWYQQALGQGPQFIFQYYREEENGRGNFPPRFSGLQFPNYSSELNVNALELDDSALYLCASSLDLAGVSDTQYFGPGTRLTVL.

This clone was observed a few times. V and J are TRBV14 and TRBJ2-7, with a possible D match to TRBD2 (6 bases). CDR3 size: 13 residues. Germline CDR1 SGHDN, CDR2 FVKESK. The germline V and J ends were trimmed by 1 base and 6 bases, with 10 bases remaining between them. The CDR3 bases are TGTGCCAGCAGCCAAGTGGGAGGTGGCGAGCAGTACTTC. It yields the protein CASSQVGGGEQYF.

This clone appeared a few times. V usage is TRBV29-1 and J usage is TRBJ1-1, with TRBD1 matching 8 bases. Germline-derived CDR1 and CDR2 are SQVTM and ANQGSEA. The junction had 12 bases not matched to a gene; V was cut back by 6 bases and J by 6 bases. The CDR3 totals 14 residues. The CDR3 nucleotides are TGCAGCGTGGGACCAGGGGGCGCAGGCTCTGAAGCTTTCTTT. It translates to CSVGPGGAGSEAFF.

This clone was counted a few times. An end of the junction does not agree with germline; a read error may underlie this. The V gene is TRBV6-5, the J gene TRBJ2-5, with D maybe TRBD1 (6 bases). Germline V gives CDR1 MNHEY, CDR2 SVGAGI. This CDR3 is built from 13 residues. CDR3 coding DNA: TGTGCCAGCAGTTGGCTCCCGGGACAAATGCTGCACTTC. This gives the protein CASSWLPGQMLHF.

The chain's CDR3 is CASSLELGPDTQYF. Written as DNA, the CDR3 is TGTGCCAGCAGCTTAGAGTTGGGCCCAGATACGCAGTATTTT. The V and J genes are TRBV7-2 and TRBJ2-3; D gene uncertain. Trimming shortened V by 1 base and J by 4 bases, and 9 bases separated the two germline ends. CDR1 SGHTA and CDR2 FQGNSA come from the germline V gene. CDR3 size: 14 residues. Variable domain in full (rest from reference TRBV7-2 and TRBJ2-3): GAGVSQSPSNKVTEKGKDVELRCDPISGHTALYWYRQSLGQGLEFLIYFQGNSAPDKSGLPSDRFSAERTGGSVSTLTIQRTQQEDSAVYLCASSLELGPDTQYFGPGTRLTVL.

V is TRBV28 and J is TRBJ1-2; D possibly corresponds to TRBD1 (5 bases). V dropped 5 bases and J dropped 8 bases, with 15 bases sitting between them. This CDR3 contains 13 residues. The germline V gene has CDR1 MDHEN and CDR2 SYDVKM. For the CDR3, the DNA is TGTGCCAGCAGTCCTTCGGACACCCGAGGCTACACCTTC. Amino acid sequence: CASSPSDTRGYTF.

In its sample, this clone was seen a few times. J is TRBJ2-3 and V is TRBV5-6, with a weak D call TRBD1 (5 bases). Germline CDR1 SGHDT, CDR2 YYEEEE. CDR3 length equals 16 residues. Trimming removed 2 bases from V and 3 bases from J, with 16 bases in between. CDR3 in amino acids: CASSLTTASGTDTQYF. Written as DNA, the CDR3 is TGTGCCAGCAGCTTAACGACAGCTTCAGGTACAGATACGCAGTATTTT.

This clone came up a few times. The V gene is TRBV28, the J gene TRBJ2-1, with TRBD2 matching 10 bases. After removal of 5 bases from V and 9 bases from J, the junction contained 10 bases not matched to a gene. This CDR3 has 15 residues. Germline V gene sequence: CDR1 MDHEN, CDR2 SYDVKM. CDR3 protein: CASSGLEREGREQFF. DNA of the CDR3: TGTGCCAGCAGTGGGTTGGAGCGGGAGGGCCGTGAGCAGTTCTTC.

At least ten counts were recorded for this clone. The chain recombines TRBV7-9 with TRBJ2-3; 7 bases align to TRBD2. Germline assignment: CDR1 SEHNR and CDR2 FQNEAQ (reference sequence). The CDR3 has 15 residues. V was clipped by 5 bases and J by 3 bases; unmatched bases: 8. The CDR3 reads CASSLRLAETDTQYF. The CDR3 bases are TGTGCCAGCAGCCTACGACTAGCTGAGACAGATACGCAGTATTTT.

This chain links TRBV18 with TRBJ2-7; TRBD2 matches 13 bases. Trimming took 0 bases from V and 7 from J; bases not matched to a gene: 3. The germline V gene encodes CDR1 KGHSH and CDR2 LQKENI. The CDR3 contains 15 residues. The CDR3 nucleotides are TGTGCCAGCTCACCACCCGGACTAGCGGGAGCAGAGCAGTACTTC. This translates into CASSPPGLAGAEQYF.

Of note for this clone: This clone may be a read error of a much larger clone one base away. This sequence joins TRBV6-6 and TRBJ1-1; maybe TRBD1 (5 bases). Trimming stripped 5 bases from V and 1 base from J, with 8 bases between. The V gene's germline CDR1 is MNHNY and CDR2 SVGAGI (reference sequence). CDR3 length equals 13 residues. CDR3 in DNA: TGTGCCAGCAGTGAGGGGCAGAACACTGAAGCTTTCTTT. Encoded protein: CASSEGQNTEAFF.

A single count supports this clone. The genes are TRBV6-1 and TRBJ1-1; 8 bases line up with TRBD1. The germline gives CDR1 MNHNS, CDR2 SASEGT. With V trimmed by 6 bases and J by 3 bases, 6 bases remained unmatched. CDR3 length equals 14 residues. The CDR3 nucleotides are TGTGCCAGCAGGGACAGGGTAAGCGACACTGAAGCTTTCTTT. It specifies CASRDRVSDTEAFF.

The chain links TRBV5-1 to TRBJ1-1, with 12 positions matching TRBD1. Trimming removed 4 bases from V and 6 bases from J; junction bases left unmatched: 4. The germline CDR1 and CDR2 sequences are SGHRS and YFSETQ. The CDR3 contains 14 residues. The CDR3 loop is CASSEGQGASEAFF. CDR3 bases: TGCGCCAGCAGCGAGGGACAGGGGGCCTCTGAAGCTTTCTTT.

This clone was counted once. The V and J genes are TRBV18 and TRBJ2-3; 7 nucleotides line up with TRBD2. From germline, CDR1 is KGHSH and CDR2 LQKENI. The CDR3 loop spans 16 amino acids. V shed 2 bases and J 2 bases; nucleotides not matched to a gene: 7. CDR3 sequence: CASSPAAGALTDTQYF. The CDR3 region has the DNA TGTGCCAGCTCACCAGCGGCGGGAGCCCTCACAGATACGCAGTATTTT.

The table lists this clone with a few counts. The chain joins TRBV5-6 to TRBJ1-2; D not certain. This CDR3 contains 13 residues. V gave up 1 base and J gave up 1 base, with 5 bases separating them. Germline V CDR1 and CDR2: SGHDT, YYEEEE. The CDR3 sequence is CASSLPVNYGYTF. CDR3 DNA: TGTGCCAGCAGCTTGCCAGTTAACTATGGCTACACCTTC.

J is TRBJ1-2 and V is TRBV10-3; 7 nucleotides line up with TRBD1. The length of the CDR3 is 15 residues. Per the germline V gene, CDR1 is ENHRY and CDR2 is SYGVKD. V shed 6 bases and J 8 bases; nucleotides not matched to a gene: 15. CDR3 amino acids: CAIRDQGGRGLGYTF. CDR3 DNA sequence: TGTGCCATCAGGGACCAAGGGGGAAGGGGGCTCGGCTACACCTTC.

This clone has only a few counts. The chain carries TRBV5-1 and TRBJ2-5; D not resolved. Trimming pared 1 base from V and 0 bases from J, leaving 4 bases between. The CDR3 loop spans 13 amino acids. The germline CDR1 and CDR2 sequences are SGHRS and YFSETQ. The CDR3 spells CASSLKDQETQYF. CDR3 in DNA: TGCGCCAGCAGCTTGAAAGACCAAGAGACCCAGTACTTC.

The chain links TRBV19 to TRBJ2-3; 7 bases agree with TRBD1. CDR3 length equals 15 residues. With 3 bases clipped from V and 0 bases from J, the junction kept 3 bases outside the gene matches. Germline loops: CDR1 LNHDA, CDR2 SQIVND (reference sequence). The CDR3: CASSMGQPSTDTQYF. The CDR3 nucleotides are TGTGCCAGTAGTATGGGACAGCCTAGCACAGATACGCAGTATTTT.

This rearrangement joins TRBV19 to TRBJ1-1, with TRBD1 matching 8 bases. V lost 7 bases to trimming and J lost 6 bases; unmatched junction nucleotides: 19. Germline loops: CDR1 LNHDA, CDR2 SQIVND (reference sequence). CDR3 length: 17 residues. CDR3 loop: CASTPTLSWTGRPEAFF. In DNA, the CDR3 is TGTGCCAGTACCCCCACCCTCTCCTGGACAGGGCGGCCTGAAGCTTTCTTT.